This T cell receptor (beta chain) was captured by sequencing in a study of PD-L1 blockade in urothelial cancer. As concerns this clone: Antigen unknown.

Sample time point: pretreatment peripheral blood. Patients presented with locally advanced or metastatic urothelial carcinoma. V gave up 9 bases and J gave up 4 bases; unmatched junction bases: 5. This CDR3 is built from 12 residues. Per germline, CDR1 MNHEY and CDR2 SVGAGI. TCRdb's copy holds only in-frame clones and misses some; the assay was immunoSEQ multiplex PCR. The data hold tens of thousands of clones, with roughly 84% observed a single time. Findings and limits, study-wide: Better survival was predicted when blood TCR clonality before treatment fell below the median.

Specimen: PBMCs, collected around atezolizumab (anti-PD-L1) treatment. The clonotype was recovered from a man aged 55 to 70 with urothelial cancer. This sequence joins TRBV6-5 and TRBJ1-2; 7 bases match TRBD1. Here the CDR3 reads CASRGLGYGYTF. The DNA of the CDR3 is TGTGCCAGTAGGGGGCTGGGCTATGGCTACACCTTC.